This T cell receptor (beta chain) was found in a study of coeliac disease (dated by TCRdb to the early 2020s). Study-wide context: Coeliac patients were classed as newly diagnosed active disease, refractory coeliac disease type I, or disease controlled by a gluten-free diet. Because high-resolution HLA typing was not available, biased TRBV7-2 usage was examined as a proof of principle. The study applied next-generation sequencing of rearranged TRB and TRG CDR3 regions to small intestinal lymphocyte fractions from coeliac and non-coeliac patients. The study was aimed at characterising TR repertoires of small intestinal T cells in active, refractory type I and gluten-free-diet-treated coeliac disease. A total of approximately 30 patients were included in the full study, of whom roughly 22 had serologically confirmed coeliac disease and 8 were controls with non-small intestinal disorders. Samples from around 28 subjects were successfully TRB sequenced, and these included about two dozen paired samples of bulk unsorted intraepithelial and lamina propria cells. The full study reports these points: TRB repertoires were mostly private, with most amino acid sequences found in only one sample, and V-gene usage showed no significant difference between disease groups. High-purity fractions were not obtained when intraepithelial cells were separated from lamina propria cells, so cross-contamination between compartments was possible. The approach was considered by the authors to be unsuitable for unbiased detection of gliadin-specific T cells, as gliadin-specific T cells are scarce and rarely shared between patients. Active coeliac intraepithelial and lamina propria samples had lower TRB and TRG repertoire clonality than controls, suggesting that diverse T cells were recruited.

Aliquots of roughly 500,000 cells were frozen in DMSO/FBS in liquid nitrogen, and a single aliquot per fraction was used for sequencing. Endoscopy and small intestinal biopsy were performed in all 30 or so patients in the study. To release intraepithelial cells, biopsies were stirred at 37 degrees Celsius for one hour in RPMI containing EGTA, MgCl2 and 1% FBS. Genomic DNA was extracted from frozen unsorted cell fractions using the Qiagen DNeasy blood extraction kit. As for this clone: The specificity of this receptor is unknown. Per-base quality was not reported, and no clone a single base away is much larger than it.

To prepare the library, the immunoSEQ multiplex PCR assay was applied. Using reverse primers that targeted J gene segments together with forward primers that targeted V gene segments, the TR loci were amplified in a multiplexed PCR. The Illumina HiSeq System was used to sequence the amplified CDR3 regions. The published analysis was carried out like this. A nearest-neighbour algorithm merged closely related reads to remove PCR and sequencing errors and collapse data into unique sequences. Repertoires were summarised by clonality and by T cell density, defined as TR molecules per amount of genomic DNA input. Public TRs were defined as CDR3 amino acid sequences in at least 80% of unsorted samples, then tested for differential abundance between coeliac and control samples. Disease-group differences in clonality and density were tested with Kruskal-Wallis tests followed by Dunn post-tests. Drawn from immuneACCESS, this table holds only the in-frame rearrangements with V and J called that TCRdb kept. Clones are partly lost; checked studies trace under half to an unresolved V gene and leave the rest unexplained. That table gives V, J and clone size, and the DNA gave D and trimming. For this sample the table gives roughly 400 clones, of which about three fifths were detected only once. Approximately 15% of the sample rests with the top ten.

The cysteine opens and the phenylalanine closes a CDR3 of 14 amino acids. The CDR3 DNA has 42 bases and is translated from base 1. For CDR1 and CDR2, the germline V gene (reference sequence) lists MNHEY and SMNVEV. Deletion took 11 bases off V and 2 bases off J, with a span of 18 bases between the germline ends. The clonotype comes from a woman in her fifties or sixties with celiac disease on a gluten-free diet. Donor details come from another sample of the same person, matched by shared clones. This sequence uses TRBV27 and TRBJ1-2; matching of 6 bases hints at TRBD1 as the D gene. Material: intraepithelial lymphocytes from the gut. The intended sense of this specimen's cell subset or site label: intraepithelial cell (IEC) fraction of small intestinal biopsy. CDR3 protein: CAGPRQQGNYGYTF. The DNA is TGTGCCGGCCCACGACAACAGGGCAACTATGGCTACACCTTC.